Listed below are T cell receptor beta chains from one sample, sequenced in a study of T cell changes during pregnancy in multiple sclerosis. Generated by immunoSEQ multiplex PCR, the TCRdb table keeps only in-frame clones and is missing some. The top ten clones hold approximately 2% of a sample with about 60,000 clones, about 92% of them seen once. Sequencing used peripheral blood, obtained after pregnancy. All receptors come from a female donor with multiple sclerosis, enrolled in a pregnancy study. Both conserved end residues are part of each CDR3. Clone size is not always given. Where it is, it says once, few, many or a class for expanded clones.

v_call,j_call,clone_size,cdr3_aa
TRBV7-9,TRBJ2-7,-,CASSLSSGTEQYF
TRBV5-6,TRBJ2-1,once,CASSPHRGRVKVNEQFF
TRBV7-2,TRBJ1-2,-,CASSSWTEGYTF
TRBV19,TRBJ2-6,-,CASRQGLRFSGANVLTF
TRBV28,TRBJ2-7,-,CASSLSGQGGEQYF
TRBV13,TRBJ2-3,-,CASSKGVAGASGDTQYF
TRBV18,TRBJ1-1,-,CASKGGSGGNAEAFF
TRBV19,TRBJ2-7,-,CASSSSGTTSYEQYF
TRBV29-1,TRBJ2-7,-,CSVRQQPSGYEQYF
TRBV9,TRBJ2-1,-,CASSPRLAGYNEQFF
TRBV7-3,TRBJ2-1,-,CASSVSSAHDYNEQFF
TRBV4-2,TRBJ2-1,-,CASSQRLAGDEQFF
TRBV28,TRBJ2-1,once,CASSLTIQGNEQFF
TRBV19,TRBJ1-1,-,CASSIEQPNTEAFF
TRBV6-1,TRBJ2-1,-,CASKELAGGYNEQFF
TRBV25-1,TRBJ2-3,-,CASSEEDRGKFADTQYF
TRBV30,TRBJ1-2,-,CAWSALYGYTF
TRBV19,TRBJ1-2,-,CASSIDGGSNYGYTF
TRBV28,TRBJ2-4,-,CATDPGGRYIQYF
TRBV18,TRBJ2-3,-,CASSTPSDGRPYTQYF
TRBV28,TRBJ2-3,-,CASSQTGTDTQYF
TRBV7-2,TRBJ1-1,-,CASSPYRGPNTEAFF
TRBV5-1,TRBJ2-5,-,CASSFGGGRTQETQYF
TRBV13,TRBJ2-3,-,CASSPNTDTQYF
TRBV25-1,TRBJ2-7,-,CASSPRDRGTYEQYF
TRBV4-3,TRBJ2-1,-,CASSQALADNNEQFF
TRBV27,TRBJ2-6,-,CASSLTGSRSGANVLTF
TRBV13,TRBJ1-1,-,CASSPSVRTNTEAFF
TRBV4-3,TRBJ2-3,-,CASSQGLGATQYF
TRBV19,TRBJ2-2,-,CASTPRGTGTDGELFF
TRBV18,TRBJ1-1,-,CASSPRALGEAFF
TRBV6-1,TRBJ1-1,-,CASSEQPTQGPNTEAFF
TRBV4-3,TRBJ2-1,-,CASSQERTGYNEQFF
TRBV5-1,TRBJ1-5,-,CASSLEGGGQPQHF
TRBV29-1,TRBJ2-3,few,CSVSWREGDTQYF
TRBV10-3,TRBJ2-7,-,CATGGTSGYEQYF
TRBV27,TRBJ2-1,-,CASSLRRELSYNEQFF
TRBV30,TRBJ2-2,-,CAWTSTVTGELFF
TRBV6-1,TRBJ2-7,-,CASGQAFSYEQYF
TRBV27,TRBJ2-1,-,CASPSDRYYNEQFF
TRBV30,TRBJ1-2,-,CAWSVQGAQRSGYTF
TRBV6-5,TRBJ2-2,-,CASSWAAATGELFF
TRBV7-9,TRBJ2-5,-,CASSLGERAGVNQETQYF
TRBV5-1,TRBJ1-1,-,CASSPQTAVNTEAFF
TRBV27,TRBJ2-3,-,CASSILTGAGDTQYF
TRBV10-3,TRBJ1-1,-,CAISKTGGIGMNTEAFF
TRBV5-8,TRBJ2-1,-,CASSLEQQLSAYNEQFF
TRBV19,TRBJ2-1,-,CASSIPAGSYNEQFF
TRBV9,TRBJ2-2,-,CASSDTGSNTGELFF
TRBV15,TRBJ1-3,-,CATSSIRGLGNTIYF
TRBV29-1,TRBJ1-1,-,CSVETLQGNTEAFF
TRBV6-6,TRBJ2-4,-,CAISRGVDHRDF
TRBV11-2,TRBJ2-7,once,CASSLVASGSSYEQYF
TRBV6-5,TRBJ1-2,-,CASSYTGTGLYGYTF
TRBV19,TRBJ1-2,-,CASSIGRGSGYTF